The source of this TCR beta chain is a study of blood T cell repertoires in COVID-19. In the study overall: PBMCs, B-cell-depleted T cells, or T cells were the source of the cDNA or gDNA that made up the material.

The germline V gene has CDR1 MGHDK and CDR2 SYGVNS. Trimming cost V 2 bases and J 1 base, with 6 bases left between them. CDR3 length equals 14 residues. Sequencing used immunoSEQ multiplex PCR; TCRdb keeps in-frame clones, though not all of them. Of some 260,000 clones in the sample, 88% were seen once. This sequence joins TRBV25-1 and TRBJ1-5; unclear D gene. Material for sequencing was peripheral blood. The source of this sequence is a woman between 65 and 79 years old with COVID-19, enrolled during active disease. In DNA form, the CDR3 reads TGTGCCAGCAGTGAACCGGGGAGCAATCAGCCCCAGCATTTT. It yields the protein CASSEPGSNQPQHF.